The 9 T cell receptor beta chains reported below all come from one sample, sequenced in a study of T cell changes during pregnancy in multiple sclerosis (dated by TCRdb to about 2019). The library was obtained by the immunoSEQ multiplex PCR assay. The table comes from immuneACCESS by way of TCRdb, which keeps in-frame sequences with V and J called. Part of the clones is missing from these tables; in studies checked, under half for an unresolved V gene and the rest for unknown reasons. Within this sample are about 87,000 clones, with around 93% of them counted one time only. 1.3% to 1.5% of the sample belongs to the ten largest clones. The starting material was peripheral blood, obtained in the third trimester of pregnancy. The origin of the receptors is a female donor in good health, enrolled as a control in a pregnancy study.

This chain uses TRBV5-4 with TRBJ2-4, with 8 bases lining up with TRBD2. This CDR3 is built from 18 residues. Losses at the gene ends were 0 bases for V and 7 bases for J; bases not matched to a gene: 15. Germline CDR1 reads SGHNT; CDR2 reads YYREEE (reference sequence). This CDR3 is CASSLGDSGRPHQNIQYF. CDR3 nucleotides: TGTGCCAGCAGCTTGGGTGACAGCGGGAGACCCCATCAGAACATTCAGTACTTC.

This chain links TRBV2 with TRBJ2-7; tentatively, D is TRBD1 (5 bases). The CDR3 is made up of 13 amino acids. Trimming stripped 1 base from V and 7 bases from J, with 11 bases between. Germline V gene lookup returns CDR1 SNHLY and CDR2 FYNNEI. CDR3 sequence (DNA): TGTGCCAGCAGTGAAGGGCAGGGAAGAGAGCAGTACTTC. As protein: CASSEGQGREQYF.

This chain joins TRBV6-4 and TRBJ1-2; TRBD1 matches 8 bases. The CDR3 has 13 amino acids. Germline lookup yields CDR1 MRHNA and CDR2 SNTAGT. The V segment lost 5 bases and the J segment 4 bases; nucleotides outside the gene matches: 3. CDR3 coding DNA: TGTGCCAGCAGTATGGACAGGGCCTATGGCTACACCTTC. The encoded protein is CASSMDRAYGYTF.

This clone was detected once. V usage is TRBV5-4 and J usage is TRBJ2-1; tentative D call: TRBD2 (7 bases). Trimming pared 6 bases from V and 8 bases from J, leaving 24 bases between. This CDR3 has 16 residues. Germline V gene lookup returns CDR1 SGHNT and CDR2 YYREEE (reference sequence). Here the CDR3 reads CASTLGGAGETDEQFF. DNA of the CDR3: TGTGCCAGCACCCTTGGGGGGGCAGGGGAAACAGATGAGCAGTTCTTC.

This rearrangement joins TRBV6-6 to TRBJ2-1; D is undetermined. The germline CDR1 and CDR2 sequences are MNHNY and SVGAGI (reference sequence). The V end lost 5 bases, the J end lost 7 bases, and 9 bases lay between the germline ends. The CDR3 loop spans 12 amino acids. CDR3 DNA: TGTGCCAGCAGTAAACGGTGGAATGAGCAGTTCTTC. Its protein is CASSKRWNEQFF.

CDR3 sequence reads: CASSLDRGGGTEAFF. CDR3 nucleotide sequence: TGTGCCAGCAGCCTCGACAGGGGAGGGGGGACTGAAGCTTTCTTT. The chain uses TRBV4-2 and TRBJ1-1; 8 bases agree with TRBD1. The ends lost 4 bases at V and 5 bases at J; junction bases unmatched: 9. Germline loops: CDR1 LGHNA, CDR2 YNFKEQ. The CDR3 spans 15 residues.

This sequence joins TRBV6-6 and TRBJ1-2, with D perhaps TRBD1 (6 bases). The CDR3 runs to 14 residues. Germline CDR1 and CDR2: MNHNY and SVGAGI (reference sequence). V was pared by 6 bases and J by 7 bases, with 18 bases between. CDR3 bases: TGTGCCAGCAGCAAGGACAGTCCCCGGAGTGGCTACACCTTC. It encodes CASSKDSPRSGYTF.

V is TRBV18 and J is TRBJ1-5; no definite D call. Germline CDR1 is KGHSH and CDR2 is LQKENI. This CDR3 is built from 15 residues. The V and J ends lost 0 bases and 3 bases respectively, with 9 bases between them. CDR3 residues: CASSPPANPNQPQHF. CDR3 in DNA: TGTGCCAGCTCACCACCGGCAAACCCCAATCAGCCCCAGCATTTT.

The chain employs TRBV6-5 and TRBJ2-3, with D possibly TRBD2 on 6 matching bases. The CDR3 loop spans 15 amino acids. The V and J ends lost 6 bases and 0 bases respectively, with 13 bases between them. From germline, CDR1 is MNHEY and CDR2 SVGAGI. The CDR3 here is CASSQIADSTDTQYF. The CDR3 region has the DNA TGTGCCAGCAGCCAAATAGCGGACAGCACAGATACGCAGTATTTT.